This T cell receptor (beta chain) was sequenced in a study of T cell repertoires and Cas9 in healthy adults. On the study more broadly: CD4 and CD8 compartments: SpCas9-reactive T cells profiled for potency, cytotoxicity, lineage.

This CDR3 is built from 11 residues. Trimming removed 4 bases from V and 11 bases from J, with 11 bases in between. Germline CDR1 MDHEN, CDR2 SYDVKM. Only in-frame clones appear in the TCRdb table, and some are missing; sequencing was by immunoSEQ multiplex PCR. The sample records 13,000 to 15,000 clones, roughly nine tenths being singletons. The sequencing sample was made of Tregs (CD4+, CD25+, CD127-, CD137-, CD154-) from PBMCs; culture status not recorded. The TCR comes from a human donor in good health. This rearrangement joins TRBV28 to TRBJ1-1; D remains ambiguous. In DNA form, the CDR3 reads TGTGCCAGCAGTTCCCCTATCGGGGCTTTCTTT. It yields the protein CASSSPIGAFF.